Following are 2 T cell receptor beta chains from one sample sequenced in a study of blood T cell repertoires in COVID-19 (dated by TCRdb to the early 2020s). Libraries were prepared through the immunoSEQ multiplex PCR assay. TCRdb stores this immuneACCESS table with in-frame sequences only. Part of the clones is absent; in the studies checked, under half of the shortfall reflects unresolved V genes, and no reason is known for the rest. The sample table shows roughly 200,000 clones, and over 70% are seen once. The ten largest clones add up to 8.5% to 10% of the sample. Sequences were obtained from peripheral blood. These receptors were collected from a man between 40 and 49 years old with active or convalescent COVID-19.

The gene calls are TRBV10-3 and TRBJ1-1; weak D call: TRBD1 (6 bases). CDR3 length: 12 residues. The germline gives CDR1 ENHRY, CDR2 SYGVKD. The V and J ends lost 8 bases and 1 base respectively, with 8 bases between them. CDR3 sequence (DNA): TGTGCCATCGGGGGCACGAACACTGAAGCTTTCTTT. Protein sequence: CAIGGTNTEAFF.

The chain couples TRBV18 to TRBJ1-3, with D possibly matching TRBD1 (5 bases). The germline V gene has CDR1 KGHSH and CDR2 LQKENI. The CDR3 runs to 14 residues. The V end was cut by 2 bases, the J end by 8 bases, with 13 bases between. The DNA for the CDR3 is TGTGCCAGCTCACCAGGGACTGCCGAGGACACCATATATTTT. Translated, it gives CASSPGTAEDTIYF.